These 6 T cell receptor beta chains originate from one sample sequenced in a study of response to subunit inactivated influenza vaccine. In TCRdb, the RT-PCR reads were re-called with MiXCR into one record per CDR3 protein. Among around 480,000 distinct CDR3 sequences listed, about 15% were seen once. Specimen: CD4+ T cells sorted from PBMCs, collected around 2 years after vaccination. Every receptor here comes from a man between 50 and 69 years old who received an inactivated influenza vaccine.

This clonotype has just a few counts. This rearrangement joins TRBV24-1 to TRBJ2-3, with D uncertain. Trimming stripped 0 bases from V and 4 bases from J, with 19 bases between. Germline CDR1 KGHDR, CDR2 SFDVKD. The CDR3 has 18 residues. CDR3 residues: CATSDLRPEFNGPDTQYF. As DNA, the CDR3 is TGTGCCACCAGTGATTTGCGTCCCGAATTCAACGGGCCAGATACGCAGTATTTT.

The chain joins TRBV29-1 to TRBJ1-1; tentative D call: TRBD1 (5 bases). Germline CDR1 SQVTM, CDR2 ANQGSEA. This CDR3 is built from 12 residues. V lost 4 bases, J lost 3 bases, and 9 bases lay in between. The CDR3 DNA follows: TGCAGCGTTGTCTGGGGGTACACTGAAGCTTTCTTT. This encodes CSVVWGYTEAFF.

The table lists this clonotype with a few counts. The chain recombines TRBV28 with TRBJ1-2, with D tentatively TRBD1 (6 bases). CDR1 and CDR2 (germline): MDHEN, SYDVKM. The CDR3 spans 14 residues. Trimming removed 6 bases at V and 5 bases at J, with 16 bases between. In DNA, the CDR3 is TGTGCCAGCAGACCAGGGGAGCCCTCATATGGCTACACCTTC. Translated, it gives CASRPGEPSYGYTF.

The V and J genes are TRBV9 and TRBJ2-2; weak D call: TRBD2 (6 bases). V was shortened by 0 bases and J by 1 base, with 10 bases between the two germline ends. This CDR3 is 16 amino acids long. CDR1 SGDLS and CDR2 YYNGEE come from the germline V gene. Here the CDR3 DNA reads TGTGCCAGCAGCGTAGCGGCGGGAAAGAACACCGGGGAGCTGTTTTTT. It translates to CASSVAAGKNTGELFF.

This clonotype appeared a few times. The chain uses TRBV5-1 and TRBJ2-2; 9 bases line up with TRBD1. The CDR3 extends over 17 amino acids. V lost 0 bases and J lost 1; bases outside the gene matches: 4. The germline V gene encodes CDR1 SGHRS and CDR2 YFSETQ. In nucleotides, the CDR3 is TGCGCCAGCAGCTTGGCCAGGGGACAGGGGAACACCGGGGAGCTGTTTTTT. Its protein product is CASSLARGQGNTGELFF.

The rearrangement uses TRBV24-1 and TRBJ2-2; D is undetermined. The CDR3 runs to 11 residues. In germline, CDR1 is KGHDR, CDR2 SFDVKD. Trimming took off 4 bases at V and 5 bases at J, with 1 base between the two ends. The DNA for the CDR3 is TGTGCCACCAGTGAGACCGGGGAGCTGTTTTTT. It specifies CATSETGELFF.